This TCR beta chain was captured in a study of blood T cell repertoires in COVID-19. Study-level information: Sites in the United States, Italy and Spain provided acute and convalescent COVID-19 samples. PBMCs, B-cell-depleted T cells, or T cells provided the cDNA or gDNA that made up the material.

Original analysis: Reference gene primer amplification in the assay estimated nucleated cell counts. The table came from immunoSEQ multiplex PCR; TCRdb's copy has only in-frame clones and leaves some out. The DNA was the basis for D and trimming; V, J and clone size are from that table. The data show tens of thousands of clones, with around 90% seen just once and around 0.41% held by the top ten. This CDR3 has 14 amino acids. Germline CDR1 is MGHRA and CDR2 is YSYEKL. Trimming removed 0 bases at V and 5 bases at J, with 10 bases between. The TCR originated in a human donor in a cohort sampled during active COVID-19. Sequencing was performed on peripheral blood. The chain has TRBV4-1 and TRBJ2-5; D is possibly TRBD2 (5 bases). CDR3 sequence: CASSQDRLAETQYF. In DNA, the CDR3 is TGCGCCAGCAGCCAAGATCGGCTAGCTGAGACCCAGTACTTC.